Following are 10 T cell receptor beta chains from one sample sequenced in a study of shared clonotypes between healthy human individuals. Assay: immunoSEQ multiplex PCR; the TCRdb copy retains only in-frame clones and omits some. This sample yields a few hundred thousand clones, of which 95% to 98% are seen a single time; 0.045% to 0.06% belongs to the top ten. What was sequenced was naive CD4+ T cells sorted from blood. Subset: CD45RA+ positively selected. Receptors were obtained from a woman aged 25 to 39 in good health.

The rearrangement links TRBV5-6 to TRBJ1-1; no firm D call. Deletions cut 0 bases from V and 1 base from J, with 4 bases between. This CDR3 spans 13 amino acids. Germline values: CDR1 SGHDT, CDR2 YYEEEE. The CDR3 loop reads CASSLDRNTEAFF. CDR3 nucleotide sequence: TGTGCCAGCAGCTTGGACAGGAACACTGAAGCTTTCTTT.

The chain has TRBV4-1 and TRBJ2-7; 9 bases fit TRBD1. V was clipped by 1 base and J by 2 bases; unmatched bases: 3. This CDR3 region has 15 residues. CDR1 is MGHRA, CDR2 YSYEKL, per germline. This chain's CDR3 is CASSQGTGVTYEQYF. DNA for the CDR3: TGCGCCAGCAGCCAAGGGACAGGGGTAACCTACGAGCAGTACTTC.

CDR3 protein: CASRTTGALLNTGELFF. The CDR3 DNA reads as TGTGCCAGCAGGACCACAGGAGCACTATTGAACACCGGGGAGCTGTTTTTT. The chain links TRBV2 to TRBJ2-2, with a tentative D call TRBD1 (5 bases). Germline V gene lookup returns CDR1 SNHLY and CDR2 FYNNEI. Trimming took 6 bases from V and 1 from J, leaving 18 bases between them. CDR3 length: 17 residues.

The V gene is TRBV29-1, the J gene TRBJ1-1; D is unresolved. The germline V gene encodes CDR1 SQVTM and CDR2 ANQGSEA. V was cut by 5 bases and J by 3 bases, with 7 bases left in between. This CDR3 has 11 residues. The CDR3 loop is CSVRMYTEAFF. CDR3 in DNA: TGCAGCGTTCGCATGTACACTGAAGCTTTCTTT.

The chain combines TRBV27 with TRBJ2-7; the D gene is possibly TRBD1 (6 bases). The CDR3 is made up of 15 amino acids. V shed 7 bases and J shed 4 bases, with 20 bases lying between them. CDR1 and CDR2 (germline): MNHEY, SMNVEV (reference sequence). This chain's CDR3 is CASKSLRQERYEQYF. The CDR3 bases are TGTGCCAGCAAATCCCTCCGACAGGAGAGATACGAGCAGTACTTC.

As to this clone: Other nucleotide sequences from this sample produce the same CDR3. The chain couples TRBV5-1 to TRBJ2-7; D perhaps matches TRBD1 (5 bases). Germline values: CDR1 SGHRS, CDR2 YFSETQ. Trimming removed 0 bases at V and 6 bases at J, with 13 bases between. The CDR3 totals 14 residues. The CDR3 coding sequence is TGCGCCAGCAGCTTGGGTCAGGGTCTTGGCGAGCAGTACTTC. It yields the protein CASSLGQGLGEQYF.

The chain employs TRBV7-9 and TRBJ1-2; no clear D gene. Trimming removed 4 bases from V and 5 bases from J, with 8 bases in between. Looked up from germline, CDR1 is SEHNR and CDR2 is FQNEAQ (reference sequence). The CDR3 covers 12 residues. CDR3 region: CASSSGPYGYTF. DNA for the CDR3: TGTGCCAGCAGCTCCGGGCCTTATGGCTACACCTTC.

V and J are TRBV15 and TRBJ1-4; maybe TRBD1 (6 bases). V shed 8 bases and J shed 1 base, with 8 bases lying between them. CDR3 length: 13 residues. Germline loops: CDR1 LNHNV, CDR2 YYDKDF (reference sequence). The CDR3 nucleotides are TGTGCCACCCTGGACAGAACTAATGAAAAACTGTTTTTT. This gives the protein CATLDRTNEKLFF.

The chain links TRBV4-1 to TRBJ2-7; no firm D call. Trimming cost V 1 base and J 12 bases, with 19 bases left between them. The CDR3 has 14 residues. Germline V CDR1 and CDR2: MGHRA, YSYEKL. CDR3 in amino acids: CASSQGGPATPAYF. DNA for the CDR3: TGCGCCAGCAGCCAAGGTGGCCCGGCGACACCCGCGTACTTC.

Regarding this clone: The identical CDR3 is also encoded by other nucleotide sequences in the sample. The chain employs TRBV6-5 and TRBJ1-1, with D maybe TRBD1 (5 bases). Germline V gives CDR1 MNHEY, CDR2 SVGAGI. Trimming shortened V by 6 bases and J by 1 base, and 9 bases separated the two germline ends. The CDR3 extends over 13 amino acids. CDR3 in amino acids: CASSHDRNTEAFF. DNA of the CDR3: TGTGCCAGCAGCCATGACAGGAACACTGAAGCTTTCTTT.